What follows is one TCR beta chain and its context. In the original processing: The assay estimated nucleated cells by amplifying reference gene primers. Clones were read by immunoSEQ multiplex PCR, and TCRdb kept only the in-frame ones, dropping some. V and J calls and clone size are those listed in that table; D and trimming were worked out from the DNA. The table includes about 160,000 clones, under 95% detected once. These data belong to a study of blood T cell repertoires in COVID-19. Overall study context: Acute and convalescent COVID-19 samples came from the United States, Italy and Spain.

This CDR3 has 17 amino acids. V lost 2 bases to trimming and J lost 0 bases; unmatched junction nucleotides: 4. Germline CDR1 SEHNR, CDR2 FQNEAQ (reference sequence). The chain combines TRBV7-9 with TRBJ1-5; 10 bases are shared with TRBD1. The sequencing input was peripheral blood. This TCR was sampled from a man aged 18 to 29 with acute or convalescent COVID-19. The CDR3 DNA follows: TGTGCCAGCAGCTTATCCGGGACAGGGGATAGCAATCAGCCCCAGCATTTT. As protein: CASSLSGTGDSNQPQHF.